This T cell receptor beta chain was documented in a study of identical twins. Points from the study as a whole: Out-of-frame beta chain sequences displayed weaker excess sharing between twins. Invariant MAIT and iNKT cells may have partly biased zero-insertion analyses.

Details on this clonotype: Its antigen is unknown.

TCRdb redid the calling of the 5' RACE reads with MiXCR, one entry per CDR3 protein. The data contain nearly 250,000 distinct CDR3 sequences, 5.5% to 8% of them seen just once; the ten biggest clones take up around 3.4%. Only healthy Caucasians were enrolled as donors. This same sample was also taken into another study, of yellow fever vaccine responses in identical twins.

The source is a woman between 18 and 29 years old in good health. The sequenced material came from memory (CD45RO+) T cells sorted from blood.

CDR3 sequence: CASNPRAGMIVEQYF. The DNA for the CDR3 is TGTGCCAGCAACCCACGAGCGGGAATGATTGTCGAGCAGTACTTC. The V call is TRBV27, the J call TRBJ2-7; 7 positions match TRBD2. The CDR3 covers 15 residues. Germline values: CDR1 MNHEY, CDR2 SMNVEV (reference sequence). The V and J ends lost 7 bases and 6 bases, in that order; junction bases with no gene match: 15.